This T cell receptor beta chain was obtained from a study of T cell responses to AZD1222 COVID-19 vaccine. TCRdb's copy holds only in-frame clones and misses some; the assay was immunoSEQ multiplex PCR. Of about 140,000 clones listed, roughly 93% are singletons. On this clone itself: Its antigen is still unknown.

General study points: The donors showed a predominance of white British ancestry and of females, with possible underestimation of clonal diversity. Spike-specific TCR breadth and depth rose after two AZD1222 doses.

Germline V gene lookup returns CDR1 MDHEN and CDR2 SYDVKM. The CDR3 consists of 15 residues. With 6 bases clipped from V and 8 bases from J, the junction kept 9 bases outside the gene matches. The TCR comes from an adult in good health. The chain employs TRBV28 and TRBJ2-1; 11 nucleotides align to TRBD2. The sequenced sample was peripheral blood, obtained on day 0 of MenACWY control vaccination. The CDR3 bases are TGTGCCAGCAGGGGTAGCGGGAGGGCCTCAGATGAGCAGTTCTTC. Translated: CASRGSGRASDEQFF.